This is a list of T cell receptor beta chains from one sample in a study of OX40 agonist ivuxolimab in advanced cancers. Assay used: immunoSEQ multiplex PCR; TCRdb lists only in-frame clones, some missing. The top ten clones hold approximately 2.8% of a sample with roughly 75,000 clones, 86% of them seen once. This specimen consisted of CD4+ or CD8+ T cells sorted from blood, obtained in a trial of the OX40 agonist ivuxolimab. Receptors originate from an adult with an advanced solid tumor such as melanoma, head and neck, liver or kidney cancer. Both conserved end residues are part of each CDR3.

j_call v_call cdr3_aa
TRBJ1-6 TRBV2 CASSLRTRDNSPLHF
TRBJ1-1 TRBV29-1 CSVVSGAGNTEAFF
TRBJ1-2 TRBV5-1 CASSLFGGNYGYTF
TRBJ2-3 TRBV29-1 CSVEAGRPFTDTQYF
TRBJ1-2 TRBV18 CASSPPGANYGYTF
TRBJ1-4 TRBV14 CASSQGPGGGKLFF
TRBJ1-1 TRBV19 CASSASGTGLSFF
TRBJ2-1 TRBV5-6 CASSRLNVYEQFF
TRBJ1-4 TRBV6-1 CASIRWPLTNEKLFF
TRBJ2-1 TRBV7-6 CASSLVRGSLAGNYNEQFF
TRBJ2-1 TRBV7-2 CASSFGLAGEQFF
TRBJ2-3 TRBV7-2 CASSLSSDGGTDTQYF
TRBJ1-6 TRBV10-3 CATYRGDNSPLHF
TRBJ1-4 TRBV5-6 CASSPRTGANEKLFF
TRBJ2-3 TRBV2 CASRADRNLRDTQYF
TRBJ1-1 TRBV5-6 CASSAGVGTEAFF
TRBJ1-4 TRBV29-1 CSAKWTAGEKLFF
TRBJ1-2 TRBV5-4 CASSLEQSYGYTF
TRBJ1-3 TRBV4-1 CASSQGGRSRSSGNTIYF
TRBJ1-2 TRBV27 CASSFVGQEGYTF
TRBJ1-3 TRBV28 CASGLHANTIYF
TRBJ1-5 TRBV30 CAWSADRGGQPQHF